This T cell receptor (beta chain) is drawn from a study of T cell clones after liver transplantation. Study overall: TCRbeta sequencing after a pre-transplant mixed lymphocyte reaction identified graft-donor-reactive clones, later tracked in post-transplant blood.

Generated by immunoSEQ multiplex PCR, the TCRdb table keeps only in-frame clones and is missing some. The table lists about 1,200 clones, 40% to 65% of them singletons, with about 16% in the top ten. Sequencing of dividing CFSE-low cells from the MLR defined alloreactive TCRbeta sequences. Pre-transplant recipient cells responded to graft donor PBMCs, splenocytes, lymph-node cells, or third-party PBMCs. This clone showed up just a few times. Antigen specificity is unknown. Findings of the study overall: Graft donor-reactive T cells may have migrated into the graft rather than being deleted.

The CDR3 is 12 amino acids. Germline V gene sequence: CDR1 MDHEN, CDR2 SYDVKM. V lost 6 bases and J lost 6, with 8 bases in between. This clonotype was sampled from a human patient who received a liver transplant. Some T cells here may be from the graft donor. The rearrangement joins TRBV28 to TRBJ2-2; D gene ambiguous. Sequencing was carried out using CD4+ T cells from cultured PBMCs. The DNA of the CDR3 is TGTGCCAGCAGGCCCGTCTCCGGGGAGCTGTTTTTT. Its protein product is CASRPVSGELFF. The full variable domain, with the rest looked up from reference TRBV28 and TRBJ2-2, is DVKVTQSSRYLVKRTGEKVFLECVQDMDHENMFWYRQDPGLGLRLIYFSYDVKMKEKGDIPEGYSVSREKKERFSLILESASTNQTSMYLCASRPVSGELFFGEGSRLTVL.